A single sample gave rise to the 13 T cell receptor beta chains below, sequenced in a study of CD8 T cells in ankylosing spondylitis. No antigen is known for these receptors. Broader study findings: Characteristic of ankylosing spondylitis blood, it appeared, was a TCR beta motif comprising about eight highly homologous variants.

TCRdb called the 5' RACE reads again in MiXCR, with one record for every CDR3 protein. The sample contains roughly 700,000 distinct CDR3 sequences, under 20% of which appear only once. Sequencing used blood, either unsorted or a sorted T cell fraction (not recorded which). These receptors were collected from a male donor with ankylosing spondylitis.

This clonotype turned up a few times. The CDR3 protein is CASSLHNWGNTEAFF. CDR3 bases: TGTGCCAGCAGTCTCCATAATTGGGGGAACACTGAAGCTTTCTTT. The rearrangement uses TRBV27 and TRBJ1-1; D is uncertain. This CDR3 is built from 15 residues. The germline CDR1 and CDR2 sequences are MNHEY and SMNVEV (reference sequence). The V end was cut by 5 bases, the J end by 1 base, with 14 bases between.

In nucleotides, the CDR3 is TGCAGCGTTGAAGGGTGGGGAGGGACTGAAGCTTTCTTT. This translates into CSVEGWGGTEAFF. This chain uses TRBV29-1 with TRBJ1-1; D is uncertain. CDR3 size: 13 residues. Trimming left V 1 base short and J 5 bases short, with 11 bases between. The germline V gene has CDR1 SQVTM and CDR2 ANQGSEA.

The rearrangement links TRBV3-1 to TRBJ2-1, with TRBD2 matching 11 bases. The CDR3 sequence is 13 residues long. The trim removed 9 bases at V and 7 bases at J, leaving 5 bases unmatched. Germline loops: CDR1 LGHDT, CDR2 YNNKEL (reference sequence). The CDR3 region has the DNA TGTGCCAGTGTGGTAGCGGGAGGGAATGAGCAGTTCTTC. It is translated as CASVVAGGNEQFF.

The V and J genes are TRBV6-2 or TRBV6-3 and TRBJ2-1; 8 bases line up with TRBD1. The CDR3 runs to 16 residues. The V and J ends lost 6 bases and 0 bases, in that order; junction bases with no gene match: 7. Germline CDR1 MNHEY, CDR2 SVGEGT. The DNA of the CDR3 is TGTGCCAGCAGACACCCCGGGACAGGCTCCTACAATGAGCAGTTCTTC. This encodes CASRHPGTGSYNEQFF.

In its sample, this clonotype was seen a few times. This sequence joins TRBV5-1 and TRBJ1-1; possible D gene TRBD1, 5 bases. Per the germline V gene, CDR1 is SGHRS and CDR2 is YFSETQ. CDR3 length: 14 residues. Trimming cost V 4 bases and J 3 bases, with 13 bases left between them. The CDR3 DNA reads as TGCGCCAGCAGCCAGACAGTTGGGGACACTGAAGCTTTCTTT. Its protein is CASSQTVGDTEAFF.

Only a few counts were recorded for this clonotype. CDR3 in DNA: TGTGCCAGCAGTTTTAATGCAGGGTTCGAGCAGTACTTC. As protein: CASSFNAGFEQYF. The chain is built from TRBV12-3 or TRBV12-4 and TRBJ2-7; D might be TRBD1 (5 bases). The CDR3 runs 13 residues. V lost 3 bases and J lost 6, with 12 bases in between.

In its sample, this clonotype was seen a few times. The CDR3 loop is CATDDGNQPQHF. The CDR3 nucleotides read TGTGCCACCGATGACGGAAATCAGCCCCAGCATTTT. This chain joins TRBV15 and TRBJ1-5, with D uncertain. CDR1 and CDR2 from the germline V gene are LNHNV and YYDKDF (reference sequence). The CDR3 consists of 12 residues. V dropped 8 bases and J dropped 4 bases, with 9 bases sitting between them.

The chain recombines TRBV20-1 with TRBJ2-1, with 8 bases matching TRBD2. The CDR3 has 15 residues. Looked up from germline, CDR1 is DFQATT and CDR2 is SNEGSKA (reference sequence). CDR3 protein: CSASIPGLVSDEQFF. CDR3 nucleotides: TGCAGCGCCTCTATACCGGGACTAGTAAGTGATGAGCAGTTCTTC.

The J gene is TRBJ2-1, the V gene TRBV5-1; 9 nucleotides align to TRBD2. The germline gives CDR1 SGHRS, CDR2 YFSETQ. V shed 1 base and J 2 bases; nucleotides not matched to a gene: 4. This CDR3 is built from 16 residues. The CDR3: CASSLWREGPYNEQFF. CDR3 nucleotide sequence: TGCGCCAGCAGCTTGTGGCGGGAGGGTCCCTACAATGAGCAGTTCTTC.

This clonotype was observed a few times. This chain links TRBV5-1 with TRBJ2-7; possible D gene TRBD1, 6 bases. This CDR3 is 16 amino acids long. Deletions cut 3 bases from V and 2 bases from J, with 18 bases between. Per the germline V gene, CDR1 is SGHRS and CDR2 is YFSETQ. The CDR3 DNA reads as TGCGCCAGCAGCTCCTCGGCTGGGACACGGACCTACGAGCAGTACTTC. As protein: CASSSSAGTRTYEQYF.

This clonotype was seen a few times. The V and J genes are TRBV6-1 and TRBJ1-1, with 7 positions matching TRBD1. Germline CDR1 is MNHNS and CDR2 is SASEGT. The CDR3 spans 16 residues. V lost 3 bases to trimming and J lost 0 bases; unmatched junction nucleotides: 7. CDR3: CASSELYGTVNTEAFF. In DNA form, the CDR3 reads TGTGCCAGCAGTGAGCTATACGGGACAGTGAACACTGAAGCTTTCTTT.

A few counts support this clonotype. The chain is built from TRBV9 and TRBJ2-1, with TRBD2 matching over 10 bases. The CDR3 extends over 15 amino acids. Trimming at V came to 0 bases and at J to 9 bases, leaving 6 bases not matched to a gene. Germline-derived CDR1 and CDR2 are SGDLS and YYNGEE. The CDR3 protein is CASSVGSAGGPEQFF. CDR3 DNA sequence: TGTGCCAGCAGCGTAGGGTCAGCGGGGGGGCCTGAGCAGTTCTTC.

This clonotype was seen a few times. The rearrangement links TRBV3-1 to TRBJ2-5; no reliable D call. Germline CDR1 is LGHDT and CDR2 is YNNKEL (reference sequence). Trimming stripped 3 bases from V and 2 bases from J, with 10 bases between. This CDR3 region has 14 residues. CDR3 bases: TGTGCCAGCAGCCACCCCCACCGACAAGAGACCCAGTACTTC. This encodes CASSHPHRQETQYF.